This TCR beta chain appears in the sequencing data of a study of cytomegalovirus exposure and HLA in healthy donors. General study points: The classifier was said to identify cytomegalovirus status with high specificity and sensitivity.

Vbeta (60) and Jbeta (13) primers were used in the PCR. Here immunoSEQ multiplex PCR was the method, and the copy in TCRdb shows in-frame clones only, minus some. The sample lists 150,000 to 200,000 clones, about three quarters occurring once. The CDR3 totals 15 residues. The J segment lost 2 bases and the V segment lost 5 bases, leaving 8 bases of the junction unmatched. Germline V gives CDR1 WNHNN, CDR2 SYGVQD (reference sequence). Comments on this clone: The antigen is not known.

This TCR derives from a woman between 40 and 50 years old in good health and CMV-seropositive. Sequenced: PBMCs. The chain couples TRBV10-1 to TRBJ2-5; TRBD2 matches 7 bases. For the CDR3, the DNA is TGCGCCAGCAGTCTCGGGGCTAGCGGACAAGAGACCCAGTACTTC. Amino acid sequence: CASSLGASGQETQYF.